The source of this T cell receptor (beta chain) is a study of blood T cell repertoires in COVID-19. Background on the study: Sources were T cells, B-cell-depleted T cells, or PBMCs; the material itself was cDNA or gDNA.

This CDR3 is 13 amino acids long. Germline-derived CDR1 and CDR2 are SGHAT and FQNNGV. V trimming: 4 bases; J trimming: 9 bases; junction bases outside the gene matches: 7. Clones were read by immunoSEQ multiplex PCR, and TCRdb kept only the in-frame ones, dropping some. This table has 90,000 to 100,000 clones, less than 90% appearing once. The TCR sequence derives from a man between 70 and 80 years old with active or convalescent COVID-19. Sequenced: peripheral blood. The chain uses TRBV11-2 and TRBJ2-7, with 9 bases aligning to TRBD1. The CDR3 sequence: CASSWDRDSGQYF. The CDR3 DNA reads as TGTGCCAGCAGCTGGGACAGGGATTCCGGGCAGTACTTC.